The clone carrying this T cell receptor beta chain was detected ten times or more. This record comes from a study of CD8+CD57+ T cells in acquired aplastic anemia. Study context: An average of 3.2 ug of DNA was obtained from sorted CD4+ and CD8+ cells.

Genomic DNA, the template, was used for profiling of the TCR beta VDJ and CDR3. TCRdb used MiXCR to reprocess the reads, holding one entry per CDR3 protein. The sample lists around 500,000 distinct CDR3 sequences; around a third were seen once. Patients who underwent sequencing had shown CD8+CD57+ cell expansion by flow cytometry. The sequence was obtained from a human donor with aplastic anemia. Sequencing was carried out using sorted CD4+, CD8+, or CD8+CD57+ T cells (not recorded which) from PBMCs.

CDR3 nucleotides: TGCAGTGCCACCGGGACAGCCATAAGGGGCTATGGCTACACCTTC. It translates to CSATGTAIRGYGYTF. V usage is TRBV20-1 and J usage is TRBJ1-2; 7 bases map to TRBD1. In germline, CDR1 is DFQATT, CDR2 SNEGSKA (reference sequence). This CDR3 contains 15 residues. With 6 bases clipped from V and 4 bases from J, the junction kept 14 bases outside the gene matches.